This T cell receptor beta chain comes out of a study of naive and memory T cell subsets. Blood and skin TCR RNA was reverse transcribed with alpha and beta constant primers. The SP2 primer and nested alpha and beta constant region primers amplified ligated cDNA in four rounds. MiXCR, run by TCRdb on the 5' RACE reads, gives a single entry per CDR3 protein. The table records more than 25,000 distinct CDR3 sequences, roughly a quarter of them present only once. Per the germline V gene, CDR1 is MNHEY and CDR2 is SVGEGT. CDR3 size: 16 residues. V lost 3 bases and J 1 base, leaving 12 bases between the germline ends. Whole blood, roughly 2.4 ml, came from adult healthy volunteers.

This receptor was identified in a female donor in good health. The chain is built from TRBV6-2 or TRBV6-3 and TRBJ2-2, with D unclear. The CDR3: CASSYRSRLNTGELFF. Here the CDR3 DNA reads TGTGCCAGCAGTTATCGCAGCCGCCTGAACACCGGGGAGCTGTTTTTT.